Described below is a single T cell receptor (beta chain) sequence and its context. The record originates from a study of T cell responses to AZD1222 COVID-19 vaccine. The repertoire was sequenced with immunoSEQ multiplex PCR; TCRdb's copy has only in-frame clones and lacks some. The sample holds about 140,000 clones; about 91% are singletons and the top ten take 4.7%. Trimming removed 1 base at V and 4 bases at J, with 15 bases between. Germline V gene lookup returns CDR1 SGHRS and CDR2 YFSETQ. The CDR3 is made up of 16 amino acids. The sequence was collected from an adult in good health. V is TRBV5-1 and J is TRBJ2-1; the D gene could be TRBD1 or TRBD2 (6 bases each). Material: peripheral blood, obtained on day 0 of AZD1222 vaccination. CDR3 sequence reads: CASSLLVGGLYNEQFF. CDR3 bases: TGCGCCAGCAGCTTGTTGGTGGGGGGCTTATACAATGAGCAGTTCTTC.